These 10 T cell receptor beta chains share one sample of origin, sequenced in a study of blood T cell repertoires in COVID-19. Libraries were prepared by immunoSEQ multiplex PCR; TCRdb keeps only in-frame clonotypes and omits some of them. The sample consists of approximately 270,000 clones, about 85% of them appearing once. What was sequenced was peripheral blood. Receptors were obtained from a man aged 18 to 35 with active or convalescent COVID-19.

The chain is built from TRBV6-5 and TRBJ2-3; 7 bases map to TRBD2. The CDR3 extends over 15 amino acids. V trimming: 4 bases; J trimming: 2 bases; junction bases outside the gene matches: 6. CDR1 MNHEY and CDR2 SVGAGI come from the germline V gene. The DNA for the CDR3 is TGTGCCAGCAGTTCTCCTAGCGGACCCACAGATACGCAGTATTTT. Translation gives CASSSPSGPTDTQYF.

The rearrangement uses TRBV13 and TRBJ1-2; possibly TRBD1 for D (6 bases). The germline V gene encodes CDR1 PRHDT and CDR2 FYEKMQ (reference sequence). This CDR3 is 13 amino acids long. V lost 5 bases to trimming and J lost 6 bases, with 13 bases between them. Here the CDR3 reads CASSTAGVDGYTF. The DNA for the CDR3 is TGTGCCAGCAGCACCGCAGGGGTAGATGGCTACACCTTC.

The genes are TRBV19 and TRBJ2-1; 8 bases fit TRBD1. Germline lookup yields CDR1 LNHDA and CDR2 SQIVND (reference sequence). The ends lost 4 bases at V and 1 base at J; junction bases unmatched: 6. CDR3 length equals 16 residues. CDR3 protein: CASSTRTGRSYNEQFF. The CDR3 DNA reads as TGTGCCAGTAGTACCCGGACAGGGAGGTCCTACAATGAGCAGTTCTTC.

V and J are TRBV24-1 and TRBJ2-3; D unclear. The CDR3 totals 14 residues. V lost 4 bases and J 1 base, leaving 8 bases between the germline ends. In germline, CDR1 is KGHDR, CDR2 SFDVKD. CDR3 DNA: TGTGCCACCAGTGACCGGTCCCGCACAGATACGCAGTATTTT. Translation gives CATSDRSRTDTQYF.

The DNA of the CDR3 is TGTGCCAGCAGCCAAGAGTTGACTAGCGGGGTGGCAGATACGCAGTATTTT. Its translation is CASSQELTSGVADTQYF. The J gene is TRBJ2-3, the V gene TRBV14, with 11 nucleotides matching TRBD2. The CDR3 sequence is 17 residues long. From germline, CDR1 is SGHDN and CDR2 FVKESK. Trimming took 0 bases from V and 4 from J; bases not matched to a gene: 6.

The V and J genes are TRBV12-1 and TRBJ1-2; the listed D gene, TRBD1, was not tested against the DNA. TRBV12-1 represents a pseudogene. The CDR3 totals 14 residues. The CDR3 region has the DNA TGTGCCAGCAGCGTCGACCTTGACAGGGTTCCCTACACCTTC. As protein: CASSVDLDRVPYTF.

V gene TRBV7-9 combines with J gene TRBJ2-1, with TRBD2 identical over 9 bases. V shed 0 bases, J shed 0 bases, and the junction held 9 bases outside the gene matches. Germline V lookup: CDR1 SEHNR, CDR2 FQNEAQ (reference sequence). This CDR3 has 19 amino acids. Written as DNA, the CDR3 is TGTGCCAGCAGCTTAGCCTCCTCCTATAGCGGGAGCTCCTACAATGAGCAGTTCTTC. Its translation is CASSLASSYSGSSYNEQFF.

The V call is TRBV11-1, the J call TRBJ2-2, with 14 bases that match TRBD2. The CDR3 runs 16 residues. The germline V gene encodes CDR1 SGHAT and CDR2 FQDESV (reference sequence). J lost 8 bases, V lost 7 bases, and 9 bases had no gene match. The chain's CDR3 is CASTRPGLAGDGELFF. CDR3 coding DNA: TGTGCCAGCACCCGACCGGGACTAGCGGGAGATGGGGAGCTGTTTTTT.

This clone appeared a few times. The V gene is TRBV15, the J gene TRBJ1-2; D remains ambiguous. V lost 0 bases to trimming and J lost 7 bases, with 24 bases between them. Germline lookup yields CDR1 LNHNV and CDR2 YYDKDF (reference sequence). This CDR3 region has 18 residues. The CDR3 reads CATSREIIRQPPVGGYTF. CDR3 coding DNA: TGTGCCACCAGCAGAGAAATTATCAGGCAACCCCCGGTAGGTGGCTACACCTTC.

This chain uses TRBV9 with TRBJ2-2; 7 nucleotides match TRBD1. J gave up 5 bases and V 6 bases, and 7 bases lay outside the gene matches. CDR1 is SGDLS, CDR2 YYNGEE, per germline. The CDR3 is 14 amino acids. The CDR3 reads CASTRQGLTGELFF. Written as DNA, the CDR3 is TGTGCCAGCACAAGACAGGGCCTAACCGGGGAGCTGTTTTTT. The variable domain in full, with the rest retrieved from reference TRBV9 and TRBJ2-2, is DSGVTQTPKHLITATGQRVTLRCSPRSGDLSVYWYQQSLDQGLQFLIQYYNGEERAKGNILERFSAQQFPDLHSELNLSSLELGDSALYFCASTRQGLTGELFFGEGSRLTVL.